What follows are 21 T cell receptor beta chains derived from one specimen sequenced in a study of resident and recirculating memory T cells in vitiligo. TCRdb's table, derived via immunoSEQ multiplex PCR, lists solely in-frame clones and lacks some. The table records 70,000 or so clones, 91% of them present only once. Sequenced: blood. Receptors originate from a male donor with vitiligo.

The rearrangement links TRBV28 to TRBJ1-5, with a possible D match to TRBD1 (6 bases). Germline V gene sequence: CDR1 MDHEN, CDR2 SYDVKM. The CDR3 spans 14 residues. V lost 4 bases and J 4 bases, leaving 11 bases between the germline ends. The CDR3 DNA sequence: TGTGCCAGCAGTTCAGGGGTTGGGAATCAGCCCCAGCATTTT. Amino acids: CASSSGVGNQPQHF.

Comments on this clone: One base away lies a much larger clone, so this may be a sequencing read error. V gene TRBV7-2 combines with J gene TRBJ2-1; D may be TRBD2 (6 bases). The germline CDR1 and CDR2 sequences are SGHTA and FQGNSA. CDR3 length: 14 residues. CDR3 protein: CASSVVGTYNGQFF. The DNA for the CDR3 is TGTGCCAGCAGCGTGGTCGGGACTTACAATGGGCAGTTCTTC. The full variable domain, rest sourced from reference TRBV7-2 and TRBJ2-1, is GAGVSQSPSNKVTEKGKDVELRCDPISGHTALYWYRQSLGQGLEFLIYFQGNSAPDKSGLPSDRFSAERTGGSVSTLTIQRTQQEDSAVYLCASSVVGTYNGQFFGPGTRLTVL.

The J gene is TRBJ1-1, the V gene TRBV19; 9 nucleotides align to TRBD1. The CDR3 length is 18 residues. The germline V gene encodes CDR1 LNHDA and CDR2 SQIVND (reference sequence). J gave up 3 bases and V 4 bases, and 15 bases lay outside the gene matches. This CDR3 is CASSTQGQGNRRDTEAFF. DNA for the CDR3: TGTGCCAGTAGTACCCAAGGACAGGGGAATCGTAGGGACACTGAAGCTTTCTTT.

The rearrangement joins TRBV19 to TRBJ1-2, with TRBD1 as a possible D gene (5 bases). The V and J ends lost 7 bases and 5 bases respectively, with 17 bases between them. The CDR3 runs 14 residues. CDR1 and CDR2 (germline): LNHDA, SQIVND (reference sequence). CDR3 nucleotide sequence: TGTGCCAGTACCCTATTGGGTTCAGGGTATGGCTACACCTTC. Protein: CASTLLGSGYGYTF.

CDR3 residues: CASSPGSSGGGGYTF. In nucleotides, the CDR3 is TGTGCCAGCAGTCCCGGGTCATCAGGGGGAGGCGGCTACACCTTC. The V call is TRBV28, the J call TRBJ1-2; 7 bases map to TRBD1. Trimming cost V 5 bases and J 8 bases; bases outside gene matches: 14. This CDR3 is built from 15 residues. Germline CDR1 reads MDHEN; CDR2 reads SYDVKM.

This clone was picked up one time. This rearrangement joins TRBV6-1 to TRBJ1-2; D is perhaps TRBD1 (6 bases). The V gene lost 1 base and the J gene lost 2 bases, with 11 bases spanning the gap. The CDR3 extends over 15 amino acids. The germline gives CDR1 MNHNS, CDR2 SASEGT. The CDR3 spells CASSEVAGTNYGYTF. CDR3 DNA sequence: TGTGCCAGCAGTGAAGTGGCCGGGACAAACTATGGCTACACCTTC.

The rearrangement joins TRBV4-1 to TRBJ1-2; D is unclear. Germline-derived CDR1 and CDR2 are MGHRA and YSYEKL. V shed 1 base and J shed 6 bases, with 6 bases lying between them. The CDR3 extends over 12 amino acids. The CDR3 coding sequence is TGCGCCAGCAGCCAAGGAGGGAATGGCTACACCTTC. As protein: CASSQGGNGYTF.

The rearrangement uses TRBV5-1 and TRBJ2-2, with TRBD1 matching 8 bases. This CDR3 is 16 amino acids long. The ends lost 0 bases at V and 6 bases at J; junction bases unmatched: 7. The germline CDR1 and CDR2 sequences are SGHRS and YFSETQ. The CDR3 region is CASSLDGQGDAGELFF. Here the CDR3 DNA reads TGCGCCAGCAGCTTGGATGGACAGGGTGATGCCGGGGAGCTGTTTTTT.

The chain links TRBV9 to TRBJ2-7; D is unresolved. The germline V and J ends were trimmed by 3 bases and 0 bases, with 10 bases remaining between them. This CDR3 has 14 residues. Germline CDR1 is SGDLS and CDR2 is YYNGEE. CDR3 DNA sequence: TGTGCCAGCAGCGCCCTCGTGAGCTCCTACGAGCAGTACTTC. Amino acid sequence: CASSALVSSYEQYF.

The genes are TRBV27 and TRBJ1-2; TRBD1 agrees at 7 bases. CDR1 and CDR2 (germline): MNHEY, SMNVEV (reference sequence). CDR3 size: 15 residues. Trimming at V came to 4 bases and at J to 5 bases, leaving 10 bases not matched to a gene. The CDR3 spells CASSSTGTDHYGYTF. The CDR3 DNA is TGTGCCAGCAGTTCTACCGGGACAGACCATTATGGCTACACCTTC.

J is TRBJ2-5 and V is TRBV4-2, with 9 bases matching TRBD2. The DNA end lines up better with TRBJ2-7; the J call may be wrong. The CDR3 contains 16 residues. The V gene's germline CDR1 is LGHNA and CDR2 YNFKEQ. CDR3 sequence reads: CASSQDYGSGGHEQYF. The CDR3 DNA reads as TGTGCCAGCAGCCAAGATTATGGTAGCGGGGGCCACGAGCAGTACTTC.

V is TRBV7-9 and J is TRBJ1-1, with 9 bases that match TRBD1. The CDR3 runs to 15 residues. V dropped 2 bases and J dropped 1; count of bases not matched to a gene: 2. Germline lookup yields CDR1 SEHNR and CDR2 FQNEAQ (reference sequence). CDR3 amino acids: CASSLMGQGNTEAFF. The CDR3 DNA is TGTGCCAGCAGCTTAATGGGACAGGGGAACACTGAAGCTTTCTTT.

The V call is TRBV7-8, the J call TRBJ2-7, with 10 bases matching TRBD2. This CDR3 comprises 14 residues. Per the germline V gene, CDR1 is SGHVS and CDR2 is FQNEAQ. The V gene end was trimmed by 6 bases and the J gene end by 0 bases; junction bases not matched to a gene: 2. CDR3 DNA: TGTGCCAGCAGTCTAGCGGGGGTCTCCTACGAGCAGTACTTC. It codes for CASSLAGVSYEQYF.

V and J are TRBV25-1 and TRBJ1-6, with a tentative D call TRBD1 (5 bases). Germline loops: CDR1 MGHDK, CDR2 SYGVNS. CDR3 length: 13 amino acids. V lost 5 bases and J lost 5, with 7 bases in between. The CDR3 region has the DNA TGTGCCAGCAGTCGGGGGAATAATTCACCCCTCCACTTT. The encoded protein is CASSRGNNSPLHF.

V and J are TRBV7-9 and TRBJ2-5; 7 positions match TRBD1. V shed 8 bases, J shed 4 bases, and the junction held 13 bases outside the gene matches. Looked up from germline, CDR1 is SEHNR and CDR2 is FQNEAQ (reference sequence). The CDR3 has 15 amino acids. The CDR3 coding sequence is TGTGCCAGCCGCGGACAGGTAAGTTCGGGAGAGACCCAGTACTTC. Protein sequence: CASRGQVSSGETQYF.

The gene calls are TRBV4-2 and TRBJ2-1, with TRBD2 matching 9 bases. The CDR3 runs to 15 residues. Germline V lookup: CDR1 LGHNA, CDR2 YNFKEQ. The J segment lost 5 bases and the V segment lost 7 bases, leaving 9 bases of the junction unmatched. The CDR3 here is CASIVASGDHNEQFF. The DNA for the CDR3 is TGTGCCAGCATTGTAGCTAGCGGGGACCACAATGAGCAGTTCTTC.

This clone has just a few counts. For the CDR3, the DNA is TGTGCCAGCAGCTTAGACGGCGGGGGCCAACTTACCTCCTACGAGCAGTACTTC. Its protein is CASSLDGGGQLTSYEQYF. The chain recombines TRBV11-2 with TRBJ2-7; D possibly corresponds to TRBD2 (7 bases). The CDR3 totals 18 residues. The V and J ends lost 0 bases and 0 bases respectively, with 18 bases between them. The germline V gene has CDR1 SGHAT and CDR2 FQNNGV. The whole variable domain, remainder taken from reference TRBV11-2 and TRBJ2-7, is EAGVAQSPRYKIIEKRQSVAFWCNPISGHATLYWYQQILGQGPKLLIQFQNNGVVDDSQLPKDRFSAERLKGVDSTLKIQPAKLEDSAVYLCASSLDGGGQLTSYEQYFGPGTRLTVT.

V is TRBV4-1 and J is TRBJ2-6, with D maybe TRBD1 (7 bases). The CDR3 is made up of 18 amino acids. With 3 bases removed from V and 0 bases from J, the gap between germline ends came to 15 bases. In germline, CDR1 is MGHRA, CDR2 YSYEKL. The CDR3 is CASSQEGTAFSGANVLTF. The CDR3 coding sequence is TGCGCCAGCAGCCAGGAGGGGACAGCTTTCTCTGGGGCCAACGTCCTGACTTTC.

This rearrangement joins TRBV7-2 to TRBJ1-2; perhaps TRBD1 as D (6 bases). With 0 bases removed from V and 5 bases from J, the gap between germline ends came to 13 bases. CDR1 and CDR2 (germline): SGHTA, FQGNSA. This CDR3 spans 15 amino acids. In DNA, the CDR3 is TGTGCCAGCAGCTTAGCGTTCGGCAGGGGTTATGGCTACACCTTC. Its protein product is CASSLAFGRGYGYTF. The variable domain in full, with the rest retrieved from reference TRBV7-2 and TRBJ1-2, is GAGVSQSPSNKVTEKGKDVELRCDPISGHTALYWYRQSLGQGLEFLIYFQGNSAPDKSGLPSDRFSAERTGGSVSTLTIQRTQQEDSAVYLCASSLAFGRGYGYTFGSGTRLTVV.

As DNA, the CDR3 is TGTGCCAGCAGTCCCGGGGGAGGGGGCTCCTACAATGAGCAGTTCTTC. This codes for CASSPGGGGSYNEQFF. This sequence joins TRBV28 and TRBJ2-1; weak D call: TRBD2 (7 bases). With 5 bases removed from V and 0 bases from J, the gap between germline ends came to 14 bases. In germline, CDR1 is MDHEN, CDR2 SYDVKM. CDR3 length: 16 residues.

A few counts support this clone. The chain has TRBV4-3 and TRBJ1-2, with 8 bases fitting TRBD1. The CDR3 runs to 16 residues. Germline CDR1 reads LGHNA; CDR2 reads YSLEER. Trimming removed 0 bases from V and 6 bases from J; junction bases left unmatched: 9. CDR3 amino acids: CASSQDTGQGGHGYTF. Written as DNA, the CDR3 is TGCGCCAGCAGCCAAGATACCGGACAGGGAGGGCATGGCTACACCTTC.